The 30 T cell receptor beta chains below come from one sample, sequenced in a study of T cell responses to AZD1222 COVID-19 vaccine. This table comes from immunoSEQ multiplex PCR, and its TCRdb copy is limited to in-frame clones, with some not included. The data hold approximately 150,000 clones, with about nine tenths observed a single time. The source was peripheral blood, collected 28 days after the second AZD1222 dose. The receptors here all came from an adult who received the AZD1222 COVID-19 vaccine.

The chain carries TRBV19 and TRBJ2-2; 7 nucleotides line up with TRBD1. This CDR3 is 15 amino acids long. Trimming took 8 bases from V and 5 from J; bases not matched to a gene: 11. Germline V gives CDR1 LNHDA, CDR2 SQIVND (reference sequence). The CDR3: CASQKGQRGTGELFF. CDR3 nucleotide sequence: TGTGCCAGTCAAAAGGGACAGCGCGGAACCGGGGAGCTGTTTTTT.

The CDR3 here is CAGEGYTF. The CDR3 coding sequence is TGTGCAGGGGAAGGCTACACCTTC. The chain couples TRBV28 to TRBJ1-2; tentative D call: TRBD1 (5 bases). Germline values: CDR1 MDHEN, CDR2 SYDVKM. The CDR3 sequence is 8 residues long.

The V and J genes are TRBV7-3 and TRBJ2-1; D may be TRBD1 (5 bases). CDR1 SGHTA and CDR2 FQGTGA come from the germline V gene. CDR3 size: 13 residues. V lost 6 bases, J lost 9 bases, and 15 bases lay in between. DNA for the CDR3: TGTGCCAGCAGTTCTTTCCTAGGGGCTGAGCAGTTCTTC. Amino acid sequence: CASSSFLGAEQFF.

This clone was detected only once. The chain uses TRBV11-2 and TRBJ1-2; weak D call: TRBD1 (5 bases). The CDR3 extends over 18 amino acids. Germline V CDR1 and CDR2: SGHAT, FQNNGV. Trimming shortened V by 1 base and J by 4 bases, and 22 bases separated the two germline ends. The CDR3 loop is CASSLVPSDQGLGYGYTF. The CDR3 coding sequence is TGTGCCAGCAGCTTAGTCCCCTCAGACCAGGGCCTGGGCTATGGCTACACCTTC.

This sequence joins TRBV7-2 and TRBJ1-1, with D possibly matching TRBD1 (5 bases). There are 14 residues in the CDR3. V was clipped by 5 bases and J by 5 bases, with 15 bases between them. Germline V gene data show CDR1 as SGHTA and CDR2 as FQGNSA. The DNA for the CDR3 is TGTGCCAGCAGCCCTAATGGGGGGGGGACTGAAGCTTTCTTT. Translation: CASSPNGGGTEAFF.

The chain couples TRBV3-1 (or the pseudogene TRBV3-2) to TRBJ2-2, with D unclear. The V gene lost 1 base and the J gene lost 1 base, with 1 base spanning the gap. The CDR3 is made up of 13 amino acids. From germline, CDR1 is LGHDT and CDR2 YNNKEL (reference sequence). CDR3 loop: CASSQVNTGELFF. CDR3 sequence (DNA): TGTGCCAGCAGCCAAGTGAACACCGGGGAGCTGTTTTTT.

This rearrangement joins TRBV5-4 to TRBJ2-7; D uncertain. Germline CDR1 and CDR2: SGHNT and YYREEE (reference sequence). Trimming cost V 4 bases and J 0 bases, with 14 bases left between them. CDR3 size: 15 residues. CDR3 region: CASSTDPQSSYEQYF. CDR3 in DNA: TGTGCCAGCAGCACCGACCCTCAGAGCTCCTACGAGCAGTACTTC. The complete variable domain, with remaining parts taken from reference TRBV5-4 and TRBJ2-7, reads ETGVTQSPTHLIKTRGQQVTLRCSSQSGHNTVSWYQQALGQGPQFIFQYYREEENGRGNFPPRFSGLQFPNYSSELNVNALELDDSALYLCASSTDPQSSYEQYFGPGTRLTVT.

In nucleotides, the CDR3 is TGTGCCAGCGCGGAGGACAGGTCCTACTACGAGCAGTACTTC. Protein sequence: CASAEDRSYYEQYF. The chain links TRBV25-1 to TRBJ2-7, with 7 bases aligning to TRBD1. Trimming removed 8 bases from V and 3 bases from J; junction bases left unmatched: 10. CDR1 and CDR2 (germline): MGHDK, SYGVNS. CDR3 length equals 14 residues.

The V call is TRBV7-2, the J call TRBJ2-7, with 9 bases fitting TRBD1. Trimming took 6 bases from V and 3 from J; bases not matched to a gene: 9. In germline, CDR1 is SGHTA, CDR2 FQGNSA. This CDR3 has 15 residues. The CDR3 sequence is CASRRTGTGFYEQYF. The CDR3 coding sequence is TGTGCCAGCAGAAGAACCGGGACAGGGTTCTACGAGCAGTACTTC.

V is TRBV6-5 and J is TRBJ1-4, with D possibly being TRBD1 (5 bases). CDR1 MNHEY and CDR2 SVGAGI come from the germline V gene. Trimming took off 2 bases at V and 7 bases at J, with 14 bases between the two ends. This CDR3 is built from 15 residues. This CDR3 reads CASSYLGGSTEKLFF. The CDR3 region has the DNA TGTGCCAGCAGTTACCTCGGGGGTTCGACTGAAAAACTGTTTTTT.

This rearrangement joins TRBV19 to TRBJ1-5, with a tentative D call TRBD1 (5 bases). This CDR3 has 17 residues. Germline CDR1 reads LNHDA; CDR2 reads SQIVND (reference sequence). V was cut by 4 bases and J by 1 base, with 17 bases left in between. The CDR3 reads CASSRGPDMWSNQPQHF. CDR3 nucleotides: TGTGCCAGTAGTAGGGGACCAGACATGTGGAGCAATCAGCCCCAGCATTTT.

This clone showed up just a few times. This chain links TRBV7-9 with TRBJ2-7, with 8 bases aligning to TRBD1. This CDR3 region has 15 residues. Germline V gives CDR1 SEHNR, CDR2 FQNEAQ (reference sequence). Losses at the gene ends were 5 bases for V and 3 bases for J; bases not matched to a gene: 9. CDR3 DNA sequence: TGTGCCAGCAGCCGCCGGACAGGGACGAACTACGAGCAGTACTTC. It is translated as CASSRRTGTNYEQYF.

The J gene is TRBJ2-7, the V gene TRBV6-5; 7 bases line up with TRBD1. CDR3 size: 15 residues. Trimming took 0 bases from V and 2 from J; bases not matched to a gene: 4. Germline V lookup: CDR1 MNHEY, CDR2 SVGAGI. The CDR3 reads CASSYSGRGTYEQYF. DNA for the CDR3: TGTGCCAGCAGTTACTCCGGCAGGGGGACCTACGAGCAGTACTTC.

With regard to this clone: A read error is possible here, since a much larger clone lies one base away. V is TRBV5-8 and J is TRBJ2-7; unclear D gene. The V end lost 4 bases, the J end lost 0 bases, and 5 bases lay between the germline ends. Germline V lookup: CDR1 SGHTS, CDR2 YDEGEE. There are 12 residues in the CDR3. CDR3 protein: CASSPRSYEQYF. CDR3 coding DNA: TGTGCCAGCAGCCCCCGCTCCTACGAGCAGTACTTC.

In its sample, this clone was seen once. The chain employs TRBV19 and TRBJ1-6, with TRBD1 matching over 8 bases. Germline-derived CDR1 and CDR2 are LNHDA and SQIVND (reference sequence). The ends lost 2 bases at V and 8 bases at J; junction bases unmatched: 5. The length of the CDR3 is 15 residues. The CDR3 bases are TGTGCCAGTAGTATATCGGACAGGGCTGATTCACCCCTCCACTTT. Translation: CASSISDRADSPLHF.

The CDR3 DNA reads TGTGCCAGTAGTATGACAGGGGGCAGTAATTCACCCCTCCACTTT. This codes for CASSMTGGSNSPLHF. The J gene is TRBJ1-6, the V gene TRBV19, with TRBD1 identical over 10 bases. CDR3 size: 15 residues. Germline-derived CDR1 and CDR2 are LNHDA and SQIVND (reference sequence). V was pared by 3 bases and J by 6 bases, with 2 bases of the junction left unmatched.

For the CDR3, the DNA is TGCGCCAGCAGCCCCCGTGGGACCCTAGACCGGGGTTCCTACAATGAGCAGTTCTTC. Its translation is CASSPRGTLDRGSYNEQFF. The V call is TRBV5-1, the J call TRBJ2-1, with D perhaps matching TRBD1 or TRBD2 (5 bases each). The length of the CDR3 is 19 residues. In germline, CDR1 is SGHRS, CDR2 YFSETQ. V was pared by 4 bases and J by 1 base, with 24 bases between.

The DNA for the CDR3 is TGTGCCAGTAGTATGGACGGACAGGGGAACTATGGCTACACCTTC. The encoded protein is CASSMDGQGNYGYTF. J is TRBJ1-2 and V is TRBV19, with TRBD1 matching 9 bases. Trimming cost V 3 bases and J 2 bases; bases outside gene matches: 4. The CDR3 extends over 15 amino acids. Germline loops: CDR1 LNHDA, CDR2 SQIVND (reference sequence).

This sequence joins TRBV3-1 (or the pseudogene TRBV3-2) and TRBJ1-4; no clear D. The ends were cut back, 0 bases at V and 0 bases at J, with 8 bases in the middle. CDR3 length: 16 amino acids. Germline CDR1 reads LGHDT; CDR2 reads YNNKEL (reference sequence). CDR3 bases: TGTGCCAGCAGCCAAGATGAGGGAACAACTAATGAAAAACTGTTTTTT. The encoded protein is CASSQDEGTTNEKLFF.

The V call is TRBV12-3 or TRBV12-4, the J call TRBJ2-5; D unclear. The CDR3 consists of 12 residues. With 6 bases removed from V and 5 bases from J, the gap between germline ends came to 10 bases. The CDR3 reads CASRVGGETQYF. CDR3 DNA sequence: TGTGCCAGCAGAGTCGGTGGCGAGACCCAGTACTTC.

This sequence joins TRBV3-1 (or the pseudogene TRBV3-2) and TRBJ1-6, with D tentatively TRBD1 (5 bases). Germline values: CDR1 LGHDT, CDR2 YNNKEL (reference sequence). This CDR3 comprises 15 residues. V gave up 6 bases and J gave up 10 bases, with 19 bases separating them. CDR3 nucleotides: TGTGCCAGCAGTCCTAAAGGGACCGGGGGATCACCCCTCCACTTT. The encoded protein is CASSPKGTGGSPLHF.

This clone showed up just a few times. This chain uses TRBV7-9 with TRBJ1-2; possibly TRBD1 for D (6 bases). The CDR3 length is 13 residues. The V end was cut by 5 bases, the J end by 6 bases, with 13 bases between. Per the germline V gene, CDR1 is SEHNR and CDR2 is FQNEAQ (reference sequence). As DNA, the CDR3 is TGTGCCAGCAGCAACGAGTCAGGGGATGGCTACACCTTC. It translates to CASSNESGDGYTF.

CDR3 bases: TGCGCCAGCAGCCAAGATCTGGCCGGGGTGACCTACGAGCAGTACTTC. It specifies CASSQDLAGVTYEQYF. This rearrangement joins TRBV4-3 to TRBJ2-7; D perhaps matches TRBD2 (5 bases). There are 16 residues in the CDR3. The V end was cut by 0 bases, the J end by 2 bases, with 14 bases between. Germline V lookup: CDR1 LGHNA, CDR2 YSLEER.

CDR3 amino acids: CASSQVTGVYNEQFF. The CDR3 DNA reads TGTGCCAGCAGCCAAGTCACAGGGGTCTACAATGAGCAGTTCTTC. The chain has TRBV3-1 (or the pseudogene TRBV3-2) and TRBJ2-1; the match to TRBD1 covers 7 bases. This CDR3 is 15 amino acids long. The V segment lost 1 base and the J segment 3 bases; nucleotides outside the gene matches: 3. Germline V gene data show CDR1 as LGHDT and CDR2 as YNNKEL (reference sequence).

The J gene is TRBJ1-2, the V gene TRBV28; weak D call: TRBD1 (6 bases). CDR1 and CDR2 (germline): MDHEN, SYDVKM. V lost 5 bases, J lost 5 bases, and 21 bases lay in between. The CDR3 totals 16 residues. The CDR3 DNA is TGTGCCAGCAGTCCAGGGGCCTTGAGACAGATGTATGGCTACACCTTC. Translating it yields CASSPGALRQMYGYTF.

The chain employs TRBV6-2 or TRBV6-3 and TRBJ1-1; unclear D gene. Germline V CDR1 and CDR2: MNHEY, SVGEGT. Between the trimmed V and J ends, which lost 5 bases and 7 bases, there was a span of 8 bases. This CDR3 region has 11 residues. DNA of the CDR3: TGTGCCAGCAGTAGACCGGGTGAAGCTTTCTTT. Residues: CASSRPGEAFF.

The chain recombines TRBV29-1 with TRBJ1-3; D might be TRBD1 (5 bases). The CDR3 covers 15 residues. CDR1 and CDR2 (germline): SQVTM, ANQGSEA. V lost 4 bases, J lost 7 bases, and 20 bases lay in between. Here the CDR3 DNA reads TGCAGCGTTGGAGTGGGGGACTCGACGAGGAACACCATATATTTT. Amino acid sequence: CSVGVGDSTRNTIYF.

The CDR3 DNA reads TGTGCCAGCAGCTTGGGGGTGGTTCGGGCCGGGGAGCTGTTTTTT. It encodes CASSLGVVRAGELFF. The chain employs TRBV11-1 and TRBJ2-2; D possibly matches TRBD1 or TRBD2 (5 bases each). The CDR3 sequence is 15 residues long. CDR1 and CDR2 (germline): SGHAT, FQDESV (reference sequence). The V end was cut by 3 bases, the J end by 6 bases, with 14 bases between.

The rearrangement links TRBV10-3 to TRBJ1-2, with 7 bases that match TRBD1. V gave up 3 bases and J gave up 2 bases; unmatched junction bases: 0. Germline loops: CDR1 ENHRY, CDR2 SYGVKD. This CDR3 comprises 13 residues. CDR3 sequence: CAISEQGNYGYTF. The CDR3, as DNA: TGTGCCATCAGTGAACAGGGGAACTATGGCTACACCTTC.

The V gene is TRBV28, the J gene TRBJ1-1, with D unresolved. Germline lookup yields CDR1 MDHEN and CDR2 SYDVKM. This CDR3 is 11 amino acids long. V dropped 8 bases and J dropped 1 base, with 5 bases sitting between them. CDR3 amino acids: CASLRNTEAFF. The CDR3 DNA is TGTGCCAGCTTAAGGAACACTGAAGCTTTCTTT.